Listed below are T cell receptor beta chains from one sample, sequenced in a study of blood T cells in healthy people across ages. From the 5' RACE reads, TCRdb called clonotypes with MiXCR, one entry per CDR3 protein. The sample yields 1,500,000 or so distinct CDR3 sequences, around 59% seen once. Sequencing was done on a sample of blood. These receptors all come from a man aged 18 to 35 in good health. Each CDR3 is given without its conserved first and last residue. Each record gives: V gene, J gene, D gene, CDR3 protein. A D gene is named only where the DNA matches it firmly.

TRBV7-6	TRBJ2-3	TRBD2	ASSGGGGITDTQY
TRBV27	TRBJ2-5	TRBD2	ASSPYGGETQY
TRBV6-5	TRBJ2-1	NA	ASSSASHNEQF
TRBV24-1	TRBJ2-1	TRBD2	ATSAEGRGYNEQF
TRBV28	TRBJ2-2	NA	ASSLGTKARGELF
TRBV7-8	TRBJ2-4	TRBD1	ASSPGPGGRNEQY
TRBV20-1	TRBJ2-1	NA	SAVRDSRLDEQF
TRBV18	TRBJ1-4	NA	ASSPLYLTTNEKLF
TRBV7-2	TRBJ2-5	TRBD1	ASSSRQGGQETQY
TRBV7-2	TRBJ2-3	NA	ASSLARRDTQY
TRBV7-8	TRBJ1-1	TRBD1	ASSLGTGGTAEAF
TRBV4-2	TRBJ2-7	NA	ASSQDTAGASYEQY
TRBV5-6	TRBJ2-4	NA	ASNSRRGMGKNIQY
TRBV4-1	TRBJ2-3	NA	ASSQEASRFTDTQY
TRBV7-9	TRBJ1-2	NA	ASTERRGGYT
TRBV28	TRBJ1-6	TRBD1	ASSSGQGGNSPLH
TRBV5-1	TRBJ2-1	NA	ASSLGYGTSTDEQF
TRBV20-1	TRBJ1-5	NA	SARARIGTRNQPQH
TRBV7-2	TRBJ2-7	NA	ASSLGASDINEQY
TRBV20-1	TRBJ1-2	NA	SARPPGAGYYGYT
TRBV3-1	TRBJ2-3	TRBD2	ASNRLPSGDTDTQY
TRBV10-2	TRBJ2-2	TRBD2	ASSDGGSPGELF
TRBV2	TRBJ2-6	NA	ASTRGSGANVLT
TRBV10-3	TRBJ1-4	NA	AISEGAPNEKLF
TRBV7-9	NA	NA	ASSCGTVTYEQY
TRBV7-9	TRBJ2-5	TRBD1	ASRGRDSITQETQY
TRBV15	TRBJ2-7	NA	ATSKGQDYSYEQY
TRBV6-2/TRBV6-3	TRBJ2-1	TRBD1	ASSRDRQQF
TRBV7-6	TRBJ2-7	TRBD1	ASRSGTGFSYEQY
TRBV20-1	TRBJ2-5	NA	SASLLQGRETQY
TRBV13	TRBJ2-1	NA	ASSLGGSQPF
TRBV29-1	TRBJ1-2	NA	SARRGGEHGYT
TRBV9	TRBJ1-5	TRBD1	ASSEGTGSQPQH